These 17 T cell receptor beta chains share one sample of origin, sequenced in a study of shared clonotypes between healthy human individuals. Only in-frame clones appear in the TCRdb table, and some are missing; sequencing was by immunoSEQ multiplex PCR. The sample shows more than 2,000,000 clones, around nine tenths of them seen only once. Input material: naive CD4+ T cells sorted from blood. The subset was: CD45RA+ positively selected. These receptors were taken from a man between 18 and 35 years old in good health.

The DNA of the CDR3 is TGTGCCAGCAGCCCCATTCTACTCTCTGGGGCCAACGTCCTGACTTTC. Translation gives CASSPILLSGANVLTF. The chain links TRBV5-6 to TRBJ2-6, with D unclear. Germline V gene lookup returns CDR1 SGHDT and CDR2 YYEEEE. V was shortened by 4 bases and J by 0 bases, with 11 bases between the two germline ends. This CDR3 contains 16 residues.

The chain carries TRBV10-3 and TRBJ1-5; D is ambiguous. The germline CDR1 and CDR2 sequences are ENHRY and SYGVKD. CDR3 length equals 14 residues. V shed 3 bases and J shed 6 bases, with 12 bases lying between them. The CDR3 is CAISELEGSQPQHF. The CDR3 DNA reads TGTGCCATCAGTGAACTGGAGGGTAGTCAGCCCCAGCATTTT.

Concerning this clone itself: Other DNA sequences in the same sample also yield this CDR3. The rearrangement uses TRBV18 and TRBJ2-1; D is unresolved. This CDR3 is 13 amino acids long. Germline CDR1 and CDR2: KGHSH and LQKENI. The V end was cut by 6 bases, the J end by 3 bases, with 9 bases between. CDR3 in DNA: TGTGCCAGCTCGCCCCTATACTACAATGAGCAGTTCTTC. Amino acid sequence: CASSPLYYNEQFF.

The chain has TRBV4-1 and TRBJ1-2, with D hard to call. With 0 bases removed from V and 2 bases from J, the gap between germline ends came to 13 bases. The CDR3 covers 16 residues. Germline V gives CDR1 MGHRA, CDR2 YSYEKL. The CDR3 nucleotides read TGCGCCAGCAGCCAAGATACGGCTACAGTCAACTATGGCTACACCTTC. Amino acid sequence: CASSQDTATVNYGYTF.

This clone has only a few counts. The chain is built from TRBV29-1 and TRBJ1-5; no clear D gene. The CDR3 runs to 12 residues. CDR1 SQVTM and CDR2 ANQGSEA come from the germline V gene. V was cut by 8 bases and J by 2 bases, with 10 bases left in between. The CDR3 region has the DNA TGCAGCATCGGAGGTGGCAATCAGCCCCAGCATTTT. It is translated as CSIGGGNQPQHF.

This chain connects TRBV7-2 to TRBJ2-5, with D hard to call. The CDR3 covers 15 residues. Trimming took off 2 bases at V and 1 base at J, with 11 bases between the two ends. Germline V gene sequence: CDR1 SGHTA, CDR2 FQGNSA. The CDR3 here is CASSLNAFSQETQYF. CDR3 nucleotide sequence: TGTGCCAGCAGCTTAAATGCCTTCTCCCAAGAGACCCAGTACTTC. Variable domain in full (rest from reference TRBV7-2 and TRBJ2-5): GAGVSQSPSNKVTEKGKDVELRCDPISGHTALYWYRQSLGQGLEFLIYFQGNSAPDKSGLPSDRFSAERTGGSVSTLTIQRTQQEDSAVYLCASSLNAFSQETQYFGPGTRLLVL.

The chain couples TRBV6-6 to TRBJ2-2, with a tentative D call TRBD1 (5 bases). Per the germline V gene, CDR1 is MNHNY and CDR2 is SVGAGI (reference sequence). Trimming took off 8 bases at V and 0 bases at J, with 7 bases between the two ends. This CDR3 has 13 residues. The CDR3 sequence is CASSGSNTGELFF. DNA for the CDR3: TGTGCCAGCTCAGGGTCGAACACCGGGGAGCTGTTTTTT.

The count of this clone is one. The chain joins TRBV7-2 to TRBJ2-4, with 10 nucleotides matching TRBD1. The CDR3 covers 19 residues. V shed 5 bases and J 0 bases; nucleotides not matched to a gene: 13. Germline-derived CDR1 and CDR2 are SGHTA and FQGNSA. DNA for the CDR3: TGTGCCAGCAGCGCCCGTCCCGGGACAGGGGCGGTAGCCAAAAACATTCAGTACTTC. Translating it yields CASSARPGTGAVAKNIQYF.

Here the CDR3 reads CASSQRGQGNTEAFF. CDR3 DNA: TGTGCCAGCAGCCAGAGGGGACAGGGAAACACTGAAGCTTTCTTT. V usage is TRBV4-2 and J usage is TRBJ1-1; 9 bases line up with TRBD1. The junction had 4 bases not matched to a gene; V was cut back by 3 bases and J by 2 bases. The CDR3 is 15 residues long. Germline CDR1 and CDR2: LGHNA and YNFKEQ.

J is TRBJ2-7 and V is TRBV30; the D is unclear. The V and J ends lost 3 bases and 2 bases respectively, with 14 bases between them. The CDR3 runs 14 residues. Germline assignment: CDR1 GTSNPN and CDR2 SVGIG (reference sequence). CDR3 region: CAWSWPAKAYEQYF. The CDR3 DNA is TGTGCCTGGAGCTGGCCAGCAAAAGCCTACGAGCAGTACTTC.

The chain combines TRBV6-6 with TRBJ1-5, with D unresolved. There are 14 residues in the CDR3. Trimming removed 6 bases at V and 4 bases at J, with 13 bases between. Germline CDR1 and CDR2: MNHNY and SVGAGI (reference sequence). The CDR3 sequence is CASRKWRDNQPQHF. In DNA form, the CDR3 reads TGTGCCAGCAGAAAATGGAGGGATAATCAGCCCCAGCATTTT.

This clone appeared a single time. V usage is TRBV11-2 and J usage is TRBJ2-1, with 7 bases identical to TRBD2. V was clipped by 0 bases and J by 2 bases; unmatched bases: 1. The germline CDR1 and CDR2 sequences are SGHAT and FQNNGV. The CDR3 has 15 residues. The CDR3 protein is CASSLDSGPYNEQFF. The CDR3 bases are TGTGCCAGCAGCTTAGATAGCGGGCCCTACAATGAGCAGTTCTTC.

This clone was observed a single time. This chain uses TRBV28 with TRBJ1-1; unclear D gene. The V and J ends lost 5 bases and 10 bases respectively, with 14 bases between them. The CDR3 has 12 amino acids. Germline V CDR1 and CDR2: MDHEN, SYDVKM. This CDR3 is CASSVYRQGAFF. The CDR3 DNA sequence: TGTGCCAGCAGTGTCTACCGTCAAGGAGCTTTCTTT.

This chain connects TRBV5-1 to TRBJ2-1; 10 bases align to TRBD2. This CDR3 contains 15 residues. Germline V CDR1 and CDR2: SGHRS, YFSETQ. The CDR3 sequence: CASGRIGNSYNEQFF. For the CDR3, the DNA is TGCGCTAGCGGGAGGATTGGAAACTCCTACAATGAGCAGTTCTTC.

The chain has TRBV2 and TRBJ2-2, with D tentatively TRBD1 (6 bases). Trimming took off 2 bases at V and 1 base at J, with 8 bases between the two ends. The germline gives CDR1 SNHLY, CDR2 FYNNEI. CDR3 size: 15 residues. DNA for the CDR3: TGTGCCAGCAGTGAACCGACAGGGAACACCGGGGAGCTGTTTTTT. Translating gives CASSEPTGNTGELFF.

The chain has TRBV9 and TRBJ2-1; maybe TRBD2 (6 bases). This CDR3 is built from 15 residues. Per the germline V gene, CDR1 is SGDLS and CDR2 is YYNGEE. V shed 5 bases and J shed 3 bases, with 15 bases lying between them. The CDR3 nucleotides are TGTGCCAGCAGTGCGTGGGGACTGAACTACAATGAGCAGTTCTTC. Translated: CASSAWGLNYNEQFF.

The rearrangement links TRBV28 to TRBJ2-5; 11 positions match TRBD1. Per the germline V gene, CDR1 is MDHEN and CDR2 is SYDVKM. J lost 5 bases, V lost 11 bases, and 4 bases had no gene match. CDR3 length equals 12 residues. The CDR3 DNA reads as TGTGCCGGACAGGGGGCAGGGGAGACCCAGTACTTC. It encodes CAGQGAGETQYF.